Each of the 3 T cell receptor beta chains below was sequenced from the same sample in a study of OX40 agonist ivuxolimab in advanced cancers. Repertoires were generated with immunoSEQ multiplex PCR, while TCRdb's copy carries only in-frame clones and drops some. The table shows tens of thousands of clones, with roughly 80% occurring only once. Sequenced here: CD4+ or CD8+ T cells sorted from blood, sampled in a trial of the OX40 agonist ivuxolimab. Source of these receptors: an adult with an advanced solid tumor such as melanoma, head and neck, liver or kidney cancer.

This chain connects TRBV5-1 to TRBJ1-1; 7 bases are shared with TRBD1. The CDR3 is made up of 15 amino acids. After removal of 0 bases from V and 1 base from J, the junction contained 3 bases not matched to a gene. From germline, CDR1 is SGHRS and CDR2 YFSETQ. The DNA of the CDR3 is TGCGCCAGCAGCTTGGGACAGGGTAGGAACACTGAAGCTTTCTTT. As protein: CASSLGQGRNTEAFF.

This CDR3 reads CASSPRLAGAGDTQYF. The CDR3 DNA reads TGTGCCAGCAGCCCCAGACTAGCGGGGGCGGGTGATACGCAGTATTTT. The chain carries TRBV11-2 and TRBJ2-3, with 12 nucleotides matching TRBD2. The ends lost 5 bases at V and 6 bases at J; junction bases unmatched: 9. Germline CDR1 is SGHAT and CDR2 is FQNNGV. The CDR3 consists of 16 residues.

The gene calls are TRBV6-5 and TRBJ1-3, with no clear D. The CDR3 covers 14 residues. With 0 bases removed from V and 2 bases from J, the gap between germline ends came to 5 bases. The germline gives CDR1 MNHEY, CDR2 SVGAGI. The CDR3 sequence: CASSYSITGNTIYF. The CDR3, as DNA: TGTGCCAGCAGTTACTCGATAACTGGAAACACCATATATTTT.